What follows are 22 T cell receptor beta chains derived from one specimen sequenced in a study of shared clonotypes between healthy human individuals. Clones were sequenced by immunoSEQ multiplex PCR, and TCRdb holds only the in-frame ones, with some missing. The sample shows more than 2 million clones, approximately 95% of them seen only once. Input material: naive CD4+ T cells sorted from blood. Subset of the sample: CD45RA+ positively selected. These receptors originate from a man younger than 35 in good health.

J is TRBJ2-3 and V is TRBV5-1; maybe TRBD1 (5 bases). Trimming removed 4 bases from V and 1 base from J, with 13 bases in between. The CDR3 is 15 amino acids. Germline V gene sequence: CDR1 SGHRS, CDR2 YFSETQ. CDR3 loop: CASSPNIQGTDTQYF. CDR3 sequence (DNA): TGCGCCAGCAGCCCCAATATACAGGGCACAGATACGCAGTATTTT.

The CDR3 sequence: CASSPLARVGETQYF. The CDR3 DNA reads as TGTGCCAGCTCACCGTTGGCTAGGGTAGGAGAGACCCAGTACTTC. The V gene is TRBV18, the J gene TRBJ2-5; D gene uncertain. V lost 3 bases and J 4 bases, leaving 15 bases between the germline ends. Germline CDR1 reads KGHSH; CDR2 reads LQKENI. The CDR3 is 15 amino acids. The whole variable domain, filled in from reference TRBV18 and TRBJ2-5, reads NAGVMQNPRHLVRRRGQEARLRCSPMKGHSHVYWYRQLPEEGLKFMVYLQKENIIDESGMPKERFSAEFPKEGPSILRIQQVVRGDSAAYFCASSPLARVGETQYFGPGTRLLVL.

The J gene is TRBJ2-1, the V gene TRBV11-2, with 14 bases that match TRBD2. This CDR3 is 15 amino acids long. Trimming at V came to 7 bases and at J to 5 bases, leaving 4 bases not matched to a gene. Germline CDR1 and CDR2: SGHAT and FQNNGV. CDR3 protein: CASTTTSGRDNEQFF. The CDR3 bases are TGTGCCAGCACCACGACTAGCGGGAGGGACAATGAGCAGTTCTTC.

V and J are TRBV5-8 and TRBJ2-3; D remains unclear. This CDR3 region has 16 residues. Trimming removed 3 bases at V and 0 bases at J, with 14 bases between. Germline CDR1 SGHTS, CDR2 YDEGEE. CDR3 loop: CASSSTAKTSTDTQYF. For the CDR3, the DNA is TGTGCCAGCAGCTCCACAGCTAAAACTAGCACAGATACGCAGTATTTT.

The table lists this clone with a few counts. The DNA for the CDR3 is TGCAGTGCTAGAGCGGAGACCCAGTACTTC. It translates to CSARAETQYF. The V and J genes are TRBV20-1 and TRBJ2-5; D unclear. CDR1 DFQATT and CDR2 SNEGSKA come from the germline V gene (reference sequence). The CDR3 runs 10 residues. Trimming stripped 1 base from V and 5 bases from J, with 2 bases between.

The CDR3 region has the DNA TGTGCCAGCAGCCTGGGGGGGGTTTTGGTCACAGATACGCAGTATTTT. Protein product: CASSLGGVLVTDTQYF. J is TRBJ2-3 and V is TRBV7-2, with 7 nucleotides matching TRBD2. Per germline, CDR1 SGHTA and CDR2 FQGNSA. The CDR3 runs to 16 residues. V shed 5 bases and J 2 bases; nucleotides not matched to a gene: 10.

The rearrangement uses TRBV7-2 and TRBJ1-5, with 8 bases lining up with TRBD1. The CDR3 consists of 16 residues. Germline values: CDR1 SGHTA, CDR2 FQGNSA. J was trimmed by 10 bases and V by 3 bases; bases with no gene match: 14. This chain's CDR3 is CASSFYGGQVPQPQHF. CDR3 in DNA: TGTGCCAGCAGCTTCTACGGGGGACAGGTCCCACAACCCCAGCATTTT.

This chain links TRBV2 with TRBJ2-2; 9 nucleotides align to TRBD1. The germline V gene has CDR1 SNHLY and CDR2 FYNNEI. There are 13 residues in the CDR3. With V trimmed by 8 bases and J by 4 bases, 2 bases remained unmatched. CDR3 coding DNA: TGTGCCAGCGACAGGGGGGCCACCGGGGAGCTGTTTTTT. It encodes CASDRGATGELFF.

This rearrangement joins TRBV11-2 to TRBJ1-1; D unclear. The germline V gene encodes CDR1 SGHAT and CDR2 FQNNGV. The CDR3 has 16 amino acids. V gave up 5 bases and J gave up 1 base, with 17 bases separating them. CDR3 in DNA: TGTGCCAGCAGCCGTTGGCAAGGCGTACAGAACACTGAAGCTTTCTTT. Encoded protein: CASSRWQGVQNTEAFF.

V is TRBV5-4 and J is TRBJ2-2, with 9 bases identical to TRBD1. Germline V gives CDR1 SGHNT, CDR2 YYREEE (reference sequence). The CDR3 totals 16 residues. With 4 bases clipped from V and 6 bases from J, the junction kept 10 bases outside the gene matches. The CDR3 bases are TGTGCCAGCAGCCCCGGGACAGGGAAAGCATCCGGGGAGCTGTTTTTT. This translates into CASSPGTGKASGELFF.

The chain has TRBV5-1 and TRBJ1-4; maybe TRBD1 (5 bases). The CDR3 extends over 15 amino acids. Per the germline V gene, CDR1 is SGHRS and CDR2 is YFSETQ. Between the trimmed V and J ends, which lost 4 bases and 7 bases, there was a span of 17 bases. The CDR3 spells CASSDPRGEGEKLFF. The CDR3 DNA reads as TGCGCCAGCAGCGATCCTAGAGGGGAGGGTGAAAAACTGTTTTTT.

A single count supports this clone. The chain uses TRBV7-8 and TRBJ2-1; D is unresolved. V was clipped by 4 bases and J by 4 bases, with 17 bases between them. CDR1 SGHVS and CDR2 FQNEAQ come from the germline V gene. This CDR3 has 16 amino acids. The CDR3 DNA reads TGTGCCAGCAGCTCCACACCTGCCCTAGTTTACAATGAGCAGTTCTTC. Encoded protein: CASSSTPALVYNEQFF.

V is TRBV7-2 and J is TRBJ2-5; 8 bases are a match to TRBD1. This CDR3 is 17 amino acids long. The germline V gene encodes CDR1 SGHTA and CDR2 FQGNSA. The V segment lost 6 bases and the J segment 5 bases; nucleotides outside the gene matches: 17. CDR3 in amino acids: CASSQSGQGAPGETQYF. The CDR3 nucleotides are TGTGCCAGCAGTCAAAGCGGTCAGGGGGCGCCGGGGGAGACCCAGTACTTC.

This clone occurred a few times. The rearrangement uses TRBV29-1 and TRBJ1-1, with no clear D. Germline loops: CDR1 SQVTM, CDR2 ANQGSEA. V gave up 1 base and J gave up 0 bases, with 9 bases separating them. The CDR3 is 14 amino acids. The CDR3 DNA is TGCAGCGTTGAAGGGGGAACCTTGAACACTGAAGCTTTCTTT. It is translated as CSVEGGTLNTEAFF.

CDR3 bases: TGTGCCAGCTCACCCATGGGTGGTGAAGCTTTCTTT. This translates into CASSPMGGEAFF. V usage is TRBV18 and J usage is TRBJ1-1; D gene ambiguous. This CDR3 has 12 amino acids. V gave up 3 bases and J gave up 7 bases, with 9 bases separating them. Germline assignment: CDR1 KGHSH and CDR2 LQKENI.

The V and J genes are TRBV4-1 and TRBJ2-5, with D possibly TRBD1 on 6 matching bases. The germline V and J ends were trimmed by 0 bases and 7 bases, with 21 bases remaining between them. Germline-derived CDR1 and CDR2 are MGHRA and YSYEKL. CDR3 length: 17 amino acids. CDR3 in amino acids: CASSQDQYLQGSGTQYF. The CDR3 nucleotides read TGCGCCAGCAGCCAAGATCAATATCTTCAGGGGTCGGGGACCCAGTACTTC.

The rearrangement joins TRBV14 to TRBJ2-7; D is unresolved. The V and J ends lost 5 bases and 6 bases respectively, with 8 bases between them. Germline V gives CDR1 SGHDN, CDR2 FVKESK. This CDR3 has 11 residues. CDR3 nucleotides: TGTGCCAGCAGCAGGTACGGCGAGCAGTACTTC. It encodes CASSRYGEQYF.

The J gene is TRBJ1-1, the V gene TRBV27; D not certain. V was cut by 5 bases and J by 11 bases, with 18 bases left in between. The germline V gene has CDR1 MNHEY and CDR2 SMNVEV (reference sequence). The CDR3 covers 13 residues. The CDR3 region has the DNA TGTGCCAGCAGTACAACACTCTCGACTGGGGCTTTCTTT. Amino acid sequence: CASSTTLSTGAFF.

In DNA, the CDR3 is TGTGCCAGCAGTGAAATTGGCACCATATATTTT. Protein sequence: CASSEIGTIYF. The chain is built from TRBV6-1 and TRBJ1-3; D unresolved. The CDR3 covers 11 residues. The germline V gene has CDR1 MNHNS and CDR2 SASEGT. V was trimmed by 2 bases and J by 9 bases, leaving 5 bases between them.

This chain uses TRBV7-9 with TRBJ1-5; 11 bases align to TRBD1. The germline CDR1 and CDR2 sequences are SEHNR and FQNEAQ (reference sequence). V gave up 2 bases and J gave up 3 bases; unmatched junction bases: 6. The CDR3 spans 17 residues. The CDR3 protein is CASSLLGQGDSNQPQHF. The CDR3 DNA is TGTGCCAGCAGCTTATTGGGACAGGGGGATTCCAATCAGCCCCAGCATTTT.

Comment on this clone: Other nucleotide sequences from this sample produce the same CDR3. The CDR3 protein is CASSLGGTDSNQPQHF. CDR3 sequence (DNA): TGCGCCAGCAGCTTGGGGGGGACAGATAGCAATCAGCCCCAGCATTTT. The genes are TRBV5-1 and TRBJ1-5; TRBD1 matches at 7 bases. Germline CDR1 SGHRS, CDR2 YFSETQ. The CDR3 sequence is 16 residues long. V was clipped by 0 bases and J by 0 bases; unmatched bases: 3.

The CDR3 region is CASSPRPGDIETQYF. For the CDR3, the DNA is TGTGCCAGCTCACCTCGACCGGGGGATATAGAGACCCAGTACTTC. The chain recombines TRBV18 with TRBJ2-5, with a weak D call TRBD2 (6 bases). Germline CDR1 is KGHSH and CDR2 is LQKENI. The CDR3 spans 15 residues. V was cut by 3 bases and J by 4 bases, with 15 bases left in between.